The 9 T cell receptor beta chains presented below share a single source sample, sequenced in a study of blood T cells in healthy people across ages (dated by TCRdb to 2013 to 2016). The library came from 5' RACE. A second PCR of roughly 6 to 12 cycles was run with a J-beta primer mix and a sample-barcoded 5' primer. The public reads were reprocessed in TCRdb via fastp at Q25 and MiXCR, keeping in-frame beta chains. Each entry is one CDR3 protein sequence, shown with its most common DNA and genes. This sample gives around 1,900,000 distinct CDR3 sequences in total; about two fifths of them show up just once. 23% of the sample is taken by the ten largest. The source material was blood. Every receptor here comes from a human donor in good health.

The CDR3 DNA follows: TGTGCCAGCAGCGACAGCGGGACTATTCTCGAGCAGTACTTC. Protein: CASSDSGTILEQYF. The gene calls are TRBV6-2 or TRBV6-3 and TRBJ2-7, with 7 bases lining up with TRBD2. Germline V gene data show CDR1 as MNHEY and CDR2 as SVGEGT. V gave up 6 bases and J gave up 6 bases; unmatched junction bases: 11. The CDR3 has 14 amino acids.

The CDR3 region is CSAGNRGRISGANVLTF. The CDR3 DNA reads as TGCAGTGCTGGAAACAGGGGGCGAATATCTGGGGCCAACGTCCTGACTTTC. The chain employs TRBV20-1 and TRBJ2-6; 9 bases are shared with TRBD1. In germline, CDR1 is DFQATT, CDR2 SNEGSKA (reference sequence). The CDR3 runs 17 residues. Trimming took 5 bases from V and 1 from J; bases not matched to a gene: 9.

This clonotype turned up a few times. This chain connects TRBV7-2 to TRBJ1-4; TRBD1 is a possible D gene (5 bases). This CDR3 has 18 amino acids. Trimming left V 1 base short and J 8 bases short, with 23 bases between. In germline, CDR1 is SGHTA, CDR2 FQGNSA. CDR3 coding DNA: TGTGCCAGCAGCTTAGTCCCTCCTCTTGCGGGGCTGGGCGAAAAACTGTTTTTT. It codes for CASSLVPPLAGLGEKLFF.

The chain uses TRBV20-1 and TRBJ2-1; a weak D match, TRBD2 (5 bases). Deletions cut 5 bases from V and 2 bases from J, with 19 bases between. Germline V gene sequence: CDR1 DFQATT, CDR2 SNEGSKA (reference sequence). This CDR3 comprises 16 residues. CDR3 loop: CSASRDPGGPYNEQFF. The CDR3 bases are TGCAGTGCTTCCCGCGACCCCGGAGGTCCCTACAATGAGCAGTTCTTC.

This clonotype came up a few times. The rearrangement joins TRBV27 to TRBJ2-7, with 10 nucleotides matching TRBD2. Germline CDR1 MNHEY, CDR2 SMNVEV (reference sequence). V lost 3 bases, J lost 0 bases, and 2 bases stayed unmatched. The CDR3 contains 15 residues. CDR3 protein: CASSFGLAASYEQYF. The CDR3 DNA reads as TGTGCCAGCAGTTTCGGACTAGCGGCCTCCTACGAGCAGTACTTC.

Notes on this clonotype: Possible read error: a much larger clone is one base away. This chain connects TRBV20-1 to TRBJ1-6; 12 bases agree with TRBD1. This CDR3 has 16 amino acids. In germline, CDR1 is DFQATT, CDR2 SNEGSKA (reference sequence). DNA of the CDR3: TGCACCATAGAGGGACAGGGGGCGCAGGGTAATTCACCCCTCCACTTT. Encoded protein: CTIEGQGAQGNSPLHF.

This chain links TRBV12-3 or TRBV12-4 with TRBJ2-5, with 8 bases matching TRBD2. V lost 2 bases and J lost 2; bases outside the gene matches: 1. The CDR3 totals 14 residues. The chain's CDR3 is CASSLIAGQETQYF. The DNA of the CDR3 is TGTGCCAGCAGTTTAATAGCGGGGCAAGAGACCCAGTACTTC.

V is TRBV6-1 and J is TRBJ1-1; 7 nucleotides agree with TRBD1. Germline CDR1 reads MNHNS; CDR2 reads SASEGT. The CDR3 totals 12 residues. V was clipped by 7 bases and J by 5 bases; unmatched bases: 4. Here the CDR3 DNA reads TGTGCCAGCAAGGTACAGGGGACTGAAGCTTTCTTT. Encoded protein: CASKVQGTEAFF.

CDR3: CASRLSTSADTQYF. Written as DNA, the CDR3 is TGTGCCAGCAGACTCTCGACTAGCGCAGATACGCAGTATTTT. V and J are TRBV12-3 or TRBV12-4 and TRBJ2-3; 8 nucleotides align to TRBD2. J lost 4 bases, V lost 6 bases, and 6 bases had no gene match. The CDR3 consists of 14 residues.